Detailed here is one T cell receptor beta chain. The antigen is undetermined. Losses at the gene ends were 5 bases for V and 3 bases for J; bases not matched to a gene: 5. The CDR3 is 15 amino acids. From germline, CDR1 is SGHTA and CDR2 FQGTGA. These data belong to a study of cytomegalovirus exposure and HLA in healthy donors. Regarding the study as a whole: High sensitivity and specificity were reportedly achieved when the classifier diagnosed cytomegalovirus status.

Clones were sequenced by immunoSEQ multiplex PCR, and TCRdb holds only the in-frame ones, with some missing. Among about 180,000 clones listed, roughly 86% were seen once. The receptor was derived from a man between 18 and 29 years old in good health and CMV-seropositive. The sample was PBMCs. The rearrangement joins TRBV7-3 to TRBJ2-2; the match to TRBD1 covers 8 bases. CDR3 sequence (DNA): TGTGCCAGCAGCGCACAGGGGGTTGACACCGGGGAGCTGTTTTTT. As protein: CASSAQGVDTGELFF.